The sample holds a few counts of the clone carrying this T cell receptor beta chain. TCRdb re-called the 5' RACE reads through MiXCR, storing one row per CDR3 protein. The table records more than 50,000 distinct CDR3 sequences, approximately 4.1% of them present only once. This entry comes from a study of neurological immune-mediated disorders. Germline V lookup: CDR1 DFQATT, CDR2 SNEGSKA (reference sequence). This CDR3 region has 14 residues. The V and J ends lost 5 bases and 1 base, in that order; junction bases with no gene match: 3. The V and J genes are TRBV20-1 and TRBJ2-3; 10 bases map to TRBD2. This sequence was found in a man aged 30-40 years with multiple sclerosis. The sequenced sample was PBMCs. CDR3 sequence reads: CSAPTSGGTDTQYF. The CDR3 nucleotides are TGCAGTGCTCCTACTAGCGGGGGCACAGATACGCAGTATTTT.